The T cell receptor (beta chain) under discussion was sequenced for a study of graft-versus-host responses after intestinal transplantation. On the study more broadly: Following induction with anti-thymocyte globulin, all recipients were given tacrolimus and steroids for about three years.

With V trimmed by 6 bases and J by 10 bases, 12 bases remained unmatched. The CDR3 covers 14 residues. Looked up from germline, CDR1 is MDHEN and CDR2 is SYDVKM. Points from the study as a whole: The authors found GvH clones in recipient marrow, some appearing first in ileum or blood.

TCRdb's table, derived via immunoSEQ multiplex PCR, lists solely in-frame clones and lacks some. The sample lists around 120,000 clones; around nine tenths were seen once. This clone has just one count. The antigen is undetermined. The source material was unstimulated CD4+ T cells sorted from spleen or lymph node cells, sampled before intestinal transplant. The chain employs TRBV28 and TRBJ1-5; TRBD1 aligns across 7 bases. The sequence was collected from a human donor who received an intestinal transplant. This CDR3 is CASRILGTVGPQHF. The CDR3 coding sequence is TGTGCCAGCAGAATCCTCGGGACAGTCGGCCCCCAGCATTTT.